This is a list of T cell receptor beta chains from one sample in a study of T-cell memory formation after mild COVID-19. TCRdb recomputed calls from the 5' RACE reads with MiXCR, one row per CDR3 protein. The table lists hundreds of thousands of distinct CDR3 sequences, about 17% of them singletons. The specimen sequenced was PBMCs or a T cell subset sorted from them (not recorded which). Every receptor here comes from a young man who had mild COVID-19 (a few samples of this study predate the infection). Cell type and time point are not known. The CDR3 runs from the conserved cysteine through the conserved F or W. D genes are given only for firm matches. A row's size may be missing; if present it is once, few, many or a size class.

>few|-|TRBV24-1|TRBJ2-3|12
CATSDTTDTQYF
TGTGCCACCAGTGATACGACAGATACGCAGTATTTT
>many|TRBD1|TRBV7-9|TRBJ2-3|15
CASSFGTGGADTQYF
TGTGCCAGCAGCTTCGGGACAGGGGGCGCAGATACGCAGTATTTT
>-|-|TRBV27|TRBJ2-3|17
CASSPLRGATGADTQYF
TGTGCCAGCAGTCCCCTGAGGGGGGCGACGGGCGCAGATACGCAGTATTTT
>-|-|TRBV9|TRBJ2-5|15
CASSVSTGPGETQYF
TGTGCCAGCAGCGTATCCACGGGTCCGGGAGAGACCCAGTACTTC
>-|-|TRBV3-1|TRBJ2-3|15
CASSDELLGTDTQYF
TGTGCCAGCAGCGACGAGCTCCTTGGCACAGATACGCAGTATTTT
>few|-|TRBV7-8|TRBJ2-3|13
CASSSREGDTQYF
TGTGCCAGCAGCTCGCGGGAAGGCGATACGCAGTATTTT
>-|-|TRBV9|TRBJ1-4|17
CASSVAPRGPTNEKLFF
TGTGCCAGCAGCGTAGCCCCCCGGGGGCCAACTAATGAAAAACTGTTTTTT
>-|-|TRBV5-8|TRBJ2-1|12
CASSSWGNEQFF
TGTGCCAGCAGCTCCTGGGGCAATGAGCAGTTCTTC
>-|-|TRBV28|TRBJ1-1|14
CASSLPLRNTEAFF
TGTGCCAGCAGCTTACCCCTCAGGAACACTGAAGCTTTCTTT
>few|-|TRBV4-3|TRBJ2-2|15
CASSLDRIDTGELFF
TGCGCCAGCAGTCTCGACAGGATAGACACCGGGGAGCTGTTTTTT
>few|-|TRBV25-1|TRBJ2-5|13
CASSEVGQATQYF
TGTGCCAGCAGTGAAGTCGGCCAGGCGACCCAGTACTTC
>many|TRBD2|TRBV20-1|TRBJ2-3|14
CSALAGDYTDTQYF
TGCAGTGCTCTAGCGGGCGACTACACAGATACGCAGTATTTT
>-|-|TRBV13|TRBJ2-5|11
CASSIMETQYF
TGTGCCAGCAGTATCATGGAGACCCAGTACTTC
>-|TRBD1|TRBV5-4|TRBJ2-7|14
CASSLSGTALGEYF
TGTGCCAGCAGCTTGTCCGGGACAGCCCTCGGGGAGTACTTC
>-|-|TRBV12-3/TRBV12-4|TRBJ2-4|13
CASSDSLLGIQYF
TGTGCCAGCAGTGACAGCCTTCTGGGCATTCAGTACTTC
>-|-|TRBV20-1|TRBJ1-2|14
CSARTGRLNYGYTF
TGCAGTGCTAGGACGGGACGACTCAACTATGGCTACACCTTC
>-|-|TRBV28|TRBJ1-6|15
CASSLTGGYNSPLHF
TGTGCCAGCAGTCTAACGGGAGGGTATAATTCACCCCTCCACTTT
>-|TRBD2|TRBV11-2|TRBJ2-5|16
CASSIGTSGGQETQYF
TGTGCCAGCAGCATCGGGACTAGCGGGGGCCAAGAGACCCAGTACTTC
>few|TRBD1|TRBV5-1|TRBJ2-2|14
CASSLAGGPGELFF
TGCGCCAGCAGCTTGGCAGGGGGCCCCGGGGAGCTGTTTTTT
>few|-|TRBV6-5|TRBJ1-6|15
CASSYLQEGHSPLHF
TGTGCCAGCAGTTACCTGCAGGAAGGCCATTCACCCCTCCACTTT
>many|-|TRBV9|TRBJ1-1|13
CASSVGMNTEAFF
TGTGCCAGCAGCGTAGGGATGAACACTGAAGCTTTCTTT
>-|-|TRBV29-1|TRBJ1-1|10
CSVEEGRAFF
TGCAGCGTTGAAGAGGGACGGGCTTTCTTT
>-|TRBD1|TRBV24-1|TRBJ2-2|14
CATSDHRGSGELFF
TGTGCCACCAGTGATCACAGGGGGTCCGGGGAGCTGTTTTTT
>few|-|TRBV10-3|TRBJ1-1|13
CAISELDGSEAFF
TGTGCCATCAGTGAGCTTGACGGATCTGAAGCTTTCTTT
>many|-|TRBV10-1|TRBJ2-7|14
CASSEGDSRYEQYF
TGCGCCAGCAGTGAAGGGGACTCCCGCTACGAGCAGTACTTC
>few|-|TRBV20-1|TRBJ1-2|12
CSARVALYGYTF
TGCAGTGCTAGAGTTGCACTCTATGGCTACACCTTC
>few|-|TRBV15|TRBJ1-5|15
CATSRDGGTNQPQHF
TGTGCCACCAGCAGAGATGGGGGGACCAATCAGCCCCAGCATTTT
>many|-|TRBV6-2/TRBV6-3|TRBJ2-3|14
CASSDFLATDTQYF
TGTGCCAGCAGTGATTTTTTAGCGACAGATACGCAGTATTTT
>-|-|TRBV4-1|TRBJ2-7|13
CASSLPPGDEQYF
TGCGCCAGCAGCCTCCCACCGGGGGACGAGCAGTACTTC
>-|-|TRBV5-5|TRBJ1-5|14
CASSLDSLDQPQHF
TGTGCCAGCAGCCTGGACAGTTTAGATCAGCCCCAGCATTTT
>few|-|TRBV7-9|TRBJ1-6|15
CASSLATTYNSPLHF
TGTGCCAGCAGCTTAGCAACGACCTATAATTCACCCCTCCACTTT
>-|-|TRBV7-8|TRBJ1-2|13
CASSQSGNYGYTF
TGTGCCAGCAGCCAGTCGGGGAACTATGGCTACACCTTC
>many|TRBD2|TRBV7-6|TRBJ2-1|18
CASSSGLAGGPSYNEQFF
TGTGCCAGCAGCTCCGGACTAGCGGGGGGGCCGTCCTACAATGAGCAGTTCTTC
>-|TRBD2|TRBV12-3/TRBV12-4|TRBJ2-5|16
CASSLGLAGVKETQYF
TGTGCCAGCAGTTTAGGGCTAGCGGGGGTGAAAGAGACCCAGTACTTC
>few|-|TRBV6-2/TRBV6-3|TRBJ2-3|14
CASSAPGNTDTQYF
TGTGCCAGCAGTGCGCCCGGGAACACAGATACGCAGTATTTT
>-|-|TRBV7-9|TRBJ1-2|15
CASSFLTDSGLGYTF
TGTGCCAGCAGCTTCTTAACGGACAGCGGTCTGGGCTACACCTTC
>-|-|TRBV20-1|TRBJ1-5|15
CSATLGGHSNQPQHF
TGCAGTGCTACGTTAGGAGGACATAGCAATCAGCCCCAGCATTTT
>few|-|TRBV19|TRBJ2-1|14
CASSPPRGYNEQFF
TGTGCCAGTAGTCCTCCCAGGGGATACAATGAGCAGTTCTTC
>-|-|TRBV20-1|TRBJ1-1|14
CSAPPGPMNTEAFF
TGCAGTGCTCCACCCGGACCAATGAACACTGAAGCTTTCTTT
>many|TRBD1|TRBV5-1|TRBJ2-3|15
CASSQGVGSGDTQYF
TGCGCCAGCAGCCAGGGGGTAGGGAGCGGCGATACGCAGTATTTT
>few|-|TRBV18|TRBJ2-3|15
CASSRELEGKDTQYF
TGTGCCAGCTCACGCGAGTTGGAGGGGAAAGATACGCAGTATTTT
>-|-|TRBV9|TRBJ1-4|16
CASSVDPGTTNEKLFF
TGTGCCAGCAGCGTAGACCCAGGGACAACTAATGAAAAACTGTTTTTT
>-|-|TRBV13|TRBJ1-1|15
CASSRGRAVRTEAFF
TGTGCCAGCAGCAGGGGTAGGGCAGTTCGGACTGAAGCTTTCTTT
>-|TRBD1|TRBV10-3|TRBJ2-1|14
CAISDGQGVYEQFF
TGTGCCATCAGTGATGGACAGGGGGTATACGAGCAGTTCTTC
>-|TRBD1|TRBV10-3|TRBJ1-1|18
CAISEDSRTGAMFTEAFF
TGTGCCATCAGTGAGGATAGTAGGACAGGGGCGATGTTCACTGAAGCTTTCTTT
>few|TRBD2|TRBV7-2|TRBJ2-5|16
CASSSRLAGYQETQYF
TGTGCCAGCAGCTCAAGACTAGCGGGTTACCAAGAGACCCAGTACTTC
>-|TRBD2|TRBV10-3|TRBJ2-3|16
CAIKTSGGRLTDTQYF
TGTGCCATCAAGACTAGCGGGGGGCGGCTCACAGATACGCAGTATTTT
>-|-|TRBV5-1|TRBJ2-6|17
CASSLAPGSAGANVLTF
TGCGCCAGCAGCTTGGCCCCGGGGTCAGCGGGGGCCAACGTCCTGACTTTC
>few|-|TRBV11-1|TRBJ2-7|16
CASSLAFQVQGYEQYF
TGTGCCAGCAGCTTAGCGTTTCAGGTCCAAGGCTACGAGCAGTACTTC
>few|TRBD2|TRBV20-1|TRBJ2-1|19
CSASLLGSGGVASYNEQFF
TGCAGTGCTAGCTTGCTAGGAAGCGGGGGGGTGGCCTCCTACAATGAGCAGTTCTTC
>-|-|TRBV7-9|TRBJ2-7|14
CASSIRRGTYEQYF
TGTGCCAGCAGCATCCGTCGGGGAACCTACGAGCAGTACTTC
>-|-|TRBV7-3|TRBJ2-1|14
CASSLSGAHNEQFF
TGTGCCAGCAGCTTAAGTGGGGCGCACAATGAGCAGTTCTTC
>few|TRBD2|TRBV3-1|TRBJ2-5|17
CASSQDGLARPGETQYF
TGTGCCAGCAGCCAAGATGGACTAGCTCGGCCCGGGGAGACCCAGTACTTC
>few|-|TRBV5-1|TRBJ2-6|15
CASSLTLAGANVLTF
TGCGCCAGCAGCTTGACACTTGCTGGGGCCAACGTCCTGACTTTC
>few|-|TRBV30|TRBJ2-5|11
CAWSVSETQYF
TGTGCCTGGAGTGTATCTGAGACCCAGTACTTC